The TCR beta chain under discussion was sequenced for a study of shared clonotypes between healthy human individuals. Notes on this clone: The antigen is not known.

Clones were read by immunoSEQ multiplex PCR, and TCRdb kept only the in-frame ones, dropping some. The table has 1,500,000 or so clones, roughly 97% seen once. Overall study findings and caveats: A generally larger estimated richness was seen in naive subsets than in memory subsets.

Looked up from germline, CDR1 is KGHSH and CDR2 is LQKENI. The CDR3 is made up of 13 amino acids. Deletions cut 3 bases from V and 4 bases from J, with 9 bases between. Input material: naive CD4+ T cells sorted from blood. Subset: CD45RA+ positively selected. V is TRBV18 and J is TRBJ1-2; D is unclear. The TCR was taken from a young man in good health. The CDR3 region is CASSPVESYGYTF. The CDR3 DNA sequence: TGTGCCAGCTCACCGGTTGAATCCTATGGCTACACCTTC.